The 26 T cell receptor beta chains presented below share a single source sample, sequenced in a study of shared clonotypes between healthy human individuals. This table comes from immunoSEQ multiplex PCR, and its TCRdb copy is limited to in-frame clones, with some not included. The data contain over 1.5 million clones, 95% to 99% of them seen just once; the ten biggest clones take up 0.4% to 0.55%. The specimen sequenced was naive CD4+ T cells sorted from blood. Subset: CD45RA+ positively selected. These receptors were collected from a man younger than 45 in good health.

The chain links TRBV7-9 to TRBJ2-1; D unclear. Germline loops: CDR1 SEHNR, CDR2 FQNEAQ (reference sequence). The CDR3 extends over 14 amino acids. The V gene lost 3 bases and the J gene lost 3 bases, with 9 bases spanning the gap. CDR3 nucleotide sequence: TGTGCCAGCAGCTTGGATCAGCTCTACAATGAGCAGTTCTTC. This encodes CASSLDQLYNEQFF.

V gene TRBV2 combines with J gene TRBJ2-3, with 13 bases identical to TRBD2. V lost 6 bases to trimming and J lost 3 bases; unmatched junction nucleotides: 9. This CDR3 contains 17 residues. CDR1 and CDR2 from the germline V gene are SNHLY and FYNNEI. The CDR3 DNA follows: TGTGCCAGCAGCGGCTATCGACTAGCGGGGGGTACAGATACGCAGTATTTT. Translated: CASSGYRLAGGTDTQYF.

The CDR3 region is CASSLALAGTTDTQYF. The CDR3 bases are TGCGCCAGCAGCTTGGCCCTAGCGGGCACCACAGATACGCAGTATTTT. The V call is TRBV5-1, the J call TRBJ2-3; TRBD2 agrees at 8 bases. Trimming removed 0 bases from V and 2 bases from J; junction bases left unmatched: 5. From germline, CDR1 is SGHRS and CDR2 YFSETQ. The CDR3 covers 16 residues.

The gene calls are TRBV6-5 and TRBJ2-3, with unresolved D. The CDR3 has 12 residues. Per the germline V gene, CDR1 is MNHEY and CDR2 is SVGAGI. V was trimmed by 8 bases and J by 1 base, leaving 7 bases between them. The CDR3 region has the DNA TGTGCCAGCGGGGTCGGCACAGATACGCAGTATTTT. The encoded protein is CASGVGTDTQYF.

This sequence joins TRBV10-3 and TRBJ1-5, with 7 bases that match TRBD1. The CDR3 covers 15 residues. The germline V gene encodes CDR1 ENHRY and CDR2 SYGVKD. V dropped 5 bases and J dropped 4; count of bases not matched to a gene: 8. The chain's CDR3 is CAISPETGRNQPQHF. In DNA form, the CDR3 reads TGTGCCATCAGTCCAGAGACAGGGCGGAATCAGCCCCAGCATTTT.

The genes are TRBV19 and TRBJ1-2, with TRBD1 matching 7 bases. This CDR3 contains 13 residues. After removal of 8 bases from V and 6 bases from J, the junction contained 9 bases not matched to a gene. CDR1 and CDR2 (germline): LNHDA, SQIVND (reference sequence). The CDR3 DNA reads as TGTGCCAGTCGACAGGGAAACTTAGATGGCTACACCTTC. Translating gives CASRQGNLDGYTF. Complete variable domain (other parts from reference TRBV19 and TRBJ1-2): DGGITQSPKYLFRKEGQNVTLSCEQNLNHDAMYWYRQDPGQGLRLIYYSQIVNDFQKGDIAEGYSVSREKKESFPLTVTSAQKNPTAFYLCASRQGNLDGYTFGSGTRLTVV.

As regards this clone: Germline is not matched at one junction end, which may reflect a read error. The gene calls are TRBV11-3 and TRBJ2-5; D possibly matches TRBD1 or TRBD2 (6 bases each). This CDR3 is 13 amino acids long. Per the germline V gene, CDR1 is SGHNT and CDR2 is YENEEA. For the CDR3, the DNA is TGTGCCAGCAGTTTAGGGGGGAAAAAGACCCAGTACTTC. Protein: CASSLGGKKTQYF. The whole variable domain, filled in from reference TRBV11-3 and TRBJ2-5, reads EAGVVQSPRYKIIEKKQPVAFWCNPISGHNTLYWYLQNLGQGPELLIRYENEEAVDDSQLPKDRFSAERLKGVDSTLKIQPAELGDSAVYLCASSLGGKKTQYFGPGTRLLVL.

V is TRBV13 and J is TRBJ2-5; no reliable D call. This CDR3 region has 15 residues. V was pared by 0 bases and J by 1 base, with 9 bases between. Germline V gene sequence: CDR1 PRHDT, CDR2 FYEKMQ (reference sequence). DNA for the CDR3: TGTGCCAGCAGCTTAGGAACAGTATCCCAAGAGACCCAGTACTTC. Its translation: CASSLGTVSQETQYF.

This chain links TRBV4-2 with TRBJ2-5; D is undetermined. CDR1 LGHNA and CDR2 YNFKEQ come from the germline V gene. This CDR3 contains 15 residues. Trimming took off 0 bases at V and 1 base at J, with 9 bases between the two ends. CDR3 DNA: TGTGCCAGCAGCCAAGACCCAGGCGGCCAAGAGACCCAGTACTTC. It yields the protein CASSQDPGGQETQYF.

The chain is built from TRBV10-3 and TRBJ1-2; the D gene is possibly TRBD1 (5 bases). V was pared by 3 bases and J by 6 bases, with 14 bases between. The CDR3 loop spans 14 amino acids. Looked up from germline, CDR1 is ENHRY and CDR2 is SYGVKD. DNA for the CDR3: TGTGCCATCAGTGATCGGCAGGGAGGCAATGGCTACACCTTC. Residues: CAISDRQGGNGYTF.

This rearrangement joins TRBV7-9 to TRBJ1-1; D remains unclear. The CDR3 has 15 amino acids. Germline-derived CDR1 and CDR2 are SEHNR and FQNEAQ (reference sequence). The ends were cut back, 1 base at V and 0 bases at J, with 9 bases in the middle. The DNA for the CDR3 is TGTGCCAGCAGCTTAGTGCAGATGATGAACACTGAAGCTTTCTTT. Amino acids: CASSLVQMMNTEAFF.

This clone was seen once. The V and J genes are TRBV7-2 and TRBJ2-7; TRBD2 matches 7 bases. The CDR3 sequence is 14 residues long. Trimming removed 2 bases from V and 3 bases from J; junction bases left unmatched: 4. The germline V gene encodes CDR1 SGHTA and CDR2 FQGNSA. In nucleotides, the CDR3 is TGTGCCAGCAGCTTATTCCCTAGCGGCTACGAGCAGTACTTC. It translates to CASSLFPSGYEQYF.

The chain couples TRBV27 to TRBJ2-7; 10 bases are shared with TRBD1. V shed 6 bases, J shed 2 bases, and the junction held 7 bases outside the gene matches. The length of the CDR3 is 15 residues. CDR1 and CDR2 from the germline V gene are MNHEY and SMNVEV (reference sequence). CDR3 amino acids: CASSRTGGLAYEQYF. The CDR3, as DNA: TGTGCCAGCAGCCGGACAGGGGGGCTCGCCTACGAGCAGTACTTC.

This chain joins TRBV28 and TRBJ2-7, with 7 positions matching TRBD1. J gave up 5 bases and V 6 bases, and 7 bases lay outside the gene matches. The V gene's germline CDR1 is MDHEN and CDR2 SYDVKM. This CDR3 contains 13 residues. CDR3 bases: TGTGCCAGCAGCTCGGGACAGACCCACGAGCAGTACTTC. Encoded protein: CASSSGQTHEQYF.

The V call is TRBV4-3, the J call TRBJ1-3; D is unclear. The germline CDR1 and CDR2 sequences are LGHNA and YSLEER. V lost 0 bases and J 0 bases, leaving 6 bases between the germline ends. The CDR3 runs 15 residues. CDR3 residues: CASSQDSSSGNTIYF. The CDR3 DNA reads TGCGCCAGCAGCCAAGACAGCTCCTCTGGAAACACCATATATTTT.

The J gene is TRBJ2-3, the V gene TRBV6-1; 11 positions agree with TRBD2. J lost 2 bases, V lost 2 bases, and 6 bases had no gene match. CDR1 and CDR2 from the germline V gene are MNHNS and SASEGT. The CDR3 is 17 residues long. The CDR3 region has the DNA TGTGCCAGCAGTGAACTACTAGCGGGAGTTTCCACAGATACGCAGTATTTT. Protein: CASSELLAGVSTDTQYF.

The chain joins TRBV27 to TRBJ1-2; 9 nucleotides match TRBD1. J was trimmed by 8 bases and V by 5 bases; bases with no gene match: 6. Germline-derived CDR1 and CDR2 are MNHEY and SMNVEV (reference sequence). The length of the CDR3 is 13 residues. The CDR3 is CASSLRTGEGYTF. The DNA of the CDR3 is TGTGCCAGCAGTCTCAGGACAGGGGAAGGCTACACCTTC.

V usage is TRBV7-9 and J usage is TRBJ2-1; D might be TRBD1 or TRBD2, each matching 6 bases. Trimming stripped 4 bases from V and 5 bases from J, with 21 bases between. The CDR3 length is 17 residues. CDR1 and CDR2 (germline): SEHNR, FQNEAQ (reference sequence). CDR3 residues: CASSSIPVWGANNEQFF. The DNA of the CDR3 is TGTGCCAGCAGCTCTATCCCCGTATGGGGGGCGAACAATGAGCAGTTCTTC.

This chain joins TRBV2 and TRBJ2-7; 9 bases map to TRBD1. Germline V gene sequence: CDR1 SNHLY, CDR2 FYNNEI. This CDR3 region has 12 residues. V shed 10 bases, J shed 4 bases, and the junction held 5 bases outside the gene matches. The CDR3 coding sequence is TGTGCCACTTCGGGACAGGGATACGAGCAGTACTTC. It codes for CATSGQGYEQYF. Full variable domain (rest looked up from reference TRBV2 and TRBJ2-7): EPEVTQTPSHQVTQMGQEVILRCVPISNHLYFYWYRQILGQKVEFLVSFYNNEISEKSEIFDDQFSVERPDGSNFTLKIRSTKLEDSAMYFCATSGQGYEQYFGPGTRLTVT.

This clone is a singleton in its sample. This chain joins TRBV18 and TRBJ2-1; 13 bases map to TRBD2. V lost 2 bases, J lost 1 base, and 8 bases stayed unmatched. Germline CDR1 is KGHSH and CDR2 is LQKENI. The CDR3 consists of 19 residues. The CDR3 here is CASSPNSGTSGKSYNEQFF. The CDR3 nucleotides are TGTGCCAGCTCACCAAATTCCGGGACTAGCGGGAAGTCCTACAATGAGCAGTTCTTC.

This clone was found once. The chain is built from TRBV29-1 and TRBJ1-1; D call uncertain. Germline lookup yields CDR1 SQVTM and CDR2 ANQGSEA. This CDR3 is 12 amino acids long. The germline V and J ends were trimmed by 3 bases and 5 bases, with 10 bases remaining between them. The CDR3 here is CSVEQDITEAFF. In DNA, the CDR3 is TGCAGCGTTGAGCAGGATATAACTGAAGCTTTCTTT.

Concerning this clone itself: The same CDR3 arises from other DNA sequences in this sample as well. The rearrangement links TRBV5-4 to TRBJ2-3; D gene ambiguous. Between the trimmed V and J ends, which lost 3 bases and 3 bases, there was a span of 5 bases. The length of the CDR3 is 12 residues. Germline lookup yields CDR1 SGHNT and CDR2 YYREEE (reference sequence). The DNA of the CDR3 is TGTGCCAGCAGCTCCAGGACAGATACGCAGTATTTT. This sequence encodes CASSSRTDTQYF.

CDR3 sequence reads: CASSLFTTRSDTQYF. The CDR3 region has the DNA TGTGCCAGCAGCTTGTTTACTACCAGGTCGGATACGCAGTATTTT. The chain links TRBV5-8 to TRBJ2-3, with D hard to call. This CDR3 has 15 amino acids. V lost 1 base, J lost 6 bases, and 15 bases lay in between. In germline, CDR1 is SGHTS, CDR2 YDEGEE.

Concerning this clone: The sample contains more than one DNA sequence encoding this CDR3. The chain joins TRBV5-1 to TRBJ1-2, with D uncertain. The CDR3 consists of 14 residues. Looked up from germline, CDR1 is SGHRS and CDR2 is YFSETQ. Trimming shortened V by 0 bases and J by 4 bases, and 10 bases separated the two germline ends. The CDR3 nucleotides read TGCGCCAGCAGCTTGGAGTTAGGCATCTATGGCTACACCTTC. Protein product: CASSLELGIYGYTF.

The genes are TRBV5-1 and TRBJ2-7; TRBD1 might be the D (5 bases). The CDR3 runs to 14 residues. Germline loops: CDR1 SGHRS, CDR2 YFSETQ. Trimming cost V 4 bases and J 4 bases, with 15 bases left between them. The CDR3 sequence is CASSLSQGGYEQYF. The CDR3 region has the DNA TGCGCCAGCAGCCTTAGTCAGGGTGGTTACGAGCAGTACTTC.

The V call is TRBV18, the J call TRBJ1-1; D gene unclear. V was pared by 1 base and J by 8 bases, with 17 bases between. Germline CDR1 reads KGHSH; CDR2 reads LQKENI. The CDR3 consists of 15 residues. Here the CDR3 DNA reads TGTGCCAGCTCACCACAATCGGGGTCGGCGACCGAAGCTTTCTTT. Translating gives CASSPQSGSATEAFF.